The source of this TCR beta chain is a study of blood T cell repertoires in COVID-19. Per the study methods: Amplification of reference gene primers provided the estimated nucleated cell counts. The protocol was immunoSEQ multiplex PCR, while the TCRdb copy is restricted to in-frame clones and leaves out a portion. V, J and clone size were drawn from that table, and D and trimming were deduced from the DNA. The sample gives roughly 190,000 clones, around 85% of which show up once; 1.1% is in the top ten. The CDR3 consists of 12 residues. Germline V gene sequence: CDR1 KGHSH, CDR2 LQKENI. V dropped 6 bases and J dropped 3 bases, with 8 bases sitting between them.

Material for sequencing was peripheral blood. V gene TRBV18 combines with J gene TRBJ1-1; D unclear. The receptor's source is a man aged 25-40 years with acute or convalescent COVID-19. CDR3 amino acids: CASSVADTEAFF. The CDR3 DNA reads as TGTGCCAGCTCGGTGGCAGACACTGAAGCTTTCTTT.